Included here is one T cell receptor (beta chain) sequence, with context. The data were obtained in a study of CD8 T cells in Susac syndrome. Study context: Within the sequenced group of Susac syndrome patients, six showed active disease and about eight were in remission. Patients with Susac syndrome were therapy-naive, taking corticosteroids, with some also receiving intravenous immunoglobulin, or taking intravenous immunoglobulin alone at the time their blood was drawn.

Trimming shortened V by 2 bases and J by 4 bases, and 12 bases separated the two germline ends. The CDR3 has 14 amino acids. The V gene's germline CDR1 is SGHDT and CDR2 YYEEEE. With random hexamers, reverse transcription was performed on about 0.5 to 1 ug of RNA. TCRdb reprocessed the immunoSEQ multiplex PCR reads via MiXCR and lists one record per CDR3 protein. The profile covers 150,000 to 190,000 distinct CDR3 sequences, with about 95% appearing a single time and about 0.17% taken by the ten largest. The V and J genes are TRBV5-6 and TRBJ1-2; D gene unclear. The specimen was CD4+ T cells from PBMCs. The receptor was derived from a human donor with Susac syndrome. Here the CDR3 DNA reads TGTGCCAGCAGCTTCGGCGAACCTTCCTATGGCTACACCTTC. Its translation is CASSFGEPSYGYTF.